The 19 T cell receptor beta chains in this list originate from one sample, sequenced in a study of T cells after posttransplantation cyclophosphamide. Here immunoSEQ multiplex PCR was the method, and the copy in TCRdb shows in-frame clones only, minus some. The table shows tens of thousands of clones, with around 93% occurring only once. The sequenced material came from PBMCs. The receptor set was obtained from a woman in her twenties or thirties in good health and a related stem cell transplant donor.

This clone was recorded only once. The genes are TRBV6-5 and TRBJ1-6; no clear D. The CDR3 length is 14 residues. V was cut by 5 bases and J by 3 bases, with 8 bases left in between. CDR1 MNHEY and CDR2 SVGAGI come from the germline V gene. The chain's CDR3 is CASSTGSYNSPLHF. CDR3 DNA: TGTGCCAGCAGTACGGGGAGCTATAATTCACCCCTCCACTTT.

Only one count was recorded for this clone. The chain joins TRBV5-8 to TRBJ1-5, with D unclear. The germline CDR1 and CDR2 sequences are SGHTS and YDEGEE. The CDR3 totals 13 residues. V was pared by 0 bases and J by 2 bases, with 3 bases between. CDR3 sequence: CASSLAGNQPQHF. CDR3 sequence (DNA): TGTGCCAGCAGCTTGGCCGGCAATCAGCCCCAGCATTTT.

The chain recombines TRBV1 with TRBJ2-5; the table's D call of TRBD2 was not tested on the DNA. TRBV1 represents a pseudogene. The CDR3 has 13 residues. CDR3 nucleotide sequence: TGCACCAGCGTCATTAGCGGGGGAGAGACCCAGTACTTC. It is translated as CTSVISGGETQYF.

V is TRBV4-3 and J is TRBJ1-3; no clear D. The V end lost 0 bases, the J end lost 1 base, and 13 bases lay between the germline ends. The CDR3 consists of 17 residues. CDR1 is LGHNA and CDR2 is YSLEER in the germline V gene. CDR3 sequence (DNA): TGCGCCAGCAGCCAAGATTCCCCGACCGATTCTGGAAACACCATATATTTT. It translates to CASSQDSPTDSGNTIYF.

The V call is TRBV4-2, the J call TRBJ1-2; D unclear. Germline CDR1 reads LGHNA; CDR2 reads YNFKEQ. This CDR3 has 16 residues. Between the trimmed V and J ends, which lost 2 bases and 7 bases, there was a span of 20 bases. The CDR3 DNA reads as TGTGCCAGCAGCCAACCTACCCGGGATAGGTCCCCTGGCTACACCTTC. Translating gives CASSQPTRDRSPGYTF.

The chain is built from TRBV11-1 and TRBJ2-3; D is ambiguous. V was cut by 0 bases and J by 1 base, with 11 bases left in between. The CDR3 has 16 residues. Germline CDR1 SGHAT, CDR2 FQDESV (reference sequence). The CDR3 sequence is CASSLAATYGTDTQYF. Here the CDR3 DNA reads TGTGCCAGCAGCTTAGCCGCGACTTACGGCACAGATACGCAGTATTTT. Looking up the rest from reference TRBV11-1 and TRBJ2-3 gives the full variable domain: EAEVAQSPRYKITEKSQAVAFWCDPISGHATLYWYRQILGQGPELLVQFQDESVVDDSQLPKDRFSAERLKGVDSTLKIQPAELGDSAMYLCASSLAATYGTDTQYFGPGTRLTVL.

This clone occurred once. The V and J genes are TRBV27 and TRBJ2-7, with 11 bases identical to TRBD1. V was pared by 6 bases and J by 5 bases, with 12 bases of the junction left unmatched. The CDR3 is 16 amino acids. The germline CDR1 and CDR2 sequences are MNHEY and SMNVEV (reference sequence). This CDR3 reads CASSQGRDRGSHEQYF. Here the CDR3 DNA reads TGTGCCAGCAGCCAAGGCCGGGACAGGGGGTCCCACGAGCAGTACTTC.

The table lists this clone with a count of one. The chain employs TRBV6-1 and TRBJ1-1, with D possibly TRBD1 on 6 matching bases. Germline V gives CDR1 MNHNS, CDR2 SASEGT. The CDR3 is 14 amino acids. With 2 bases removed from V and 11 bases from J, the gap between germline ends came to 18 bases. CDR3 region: CASSEPTRQETAFF. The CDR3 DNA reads TGTGCCAGCAGTGAACCCACCAGACAGGAGACGGCTTTCTTT.

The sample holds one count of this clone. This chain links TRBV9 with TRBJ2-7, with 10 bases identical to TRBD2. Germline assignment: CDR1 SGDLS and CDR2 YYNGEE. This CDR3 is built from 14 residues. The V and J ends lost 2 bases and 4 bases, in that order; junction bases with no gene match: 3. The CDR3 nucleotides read TGTGCCAGCAGCGTTTCTAGCGGGGGTTACGAGCAGTACTTC. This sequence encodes CASSVSSGGYEQYF.

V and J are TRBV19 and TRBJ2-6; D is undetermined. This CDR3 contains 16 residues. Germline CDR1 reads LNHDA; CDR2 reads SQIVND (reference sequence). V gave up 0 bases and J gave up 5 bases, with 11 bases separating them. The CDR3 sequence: CASSIETASRANVLTF. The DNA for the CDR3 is TGTGCCAGTAGTATAGAAACCGCTTCGAGGGCCAACGTCCTGACTTTC.

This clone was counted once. CDR3 in amino acids: CASRGKEAQYF. The DNA for the CDR3 is TGTGCCAGCAGGGGGAAGGAGGCCCAGTACTTC. The V and J genes are TRBV2 and TRBJ2-5; possible D gene TRBD2, 5 bases. The V gene's germline CDR1 is SNHLY and CDR2 FYNNEI. Trimming shortened V by 6 bases and J by 9 bases, and 11 bases separated the two germline ends. CDR3 length: 11 amino acids.

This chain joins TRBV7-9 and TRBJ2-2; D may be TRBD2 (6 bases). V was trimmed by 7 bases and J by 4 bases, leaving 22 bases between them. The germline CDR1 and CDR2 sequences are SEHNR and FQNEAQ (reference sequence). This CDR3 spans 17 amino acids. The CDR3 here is CASTRDFPGVGTGELFF. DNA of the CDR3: TGTGCCAGCACCCGGGACTTTCCGGGGGTAGGCACCGGGGAGCTGTTTTTT.

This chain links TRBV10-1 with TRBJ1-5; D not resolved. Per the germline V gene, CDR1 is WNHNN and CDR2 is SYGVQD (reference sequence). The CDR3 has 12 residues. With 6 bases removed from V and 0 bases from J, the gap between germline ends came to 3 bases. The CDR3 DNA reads TGCGCCAGCAGCGATAGCAATCAGCCCCAGCATTTT. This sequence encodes CASSDSNQPQHF.

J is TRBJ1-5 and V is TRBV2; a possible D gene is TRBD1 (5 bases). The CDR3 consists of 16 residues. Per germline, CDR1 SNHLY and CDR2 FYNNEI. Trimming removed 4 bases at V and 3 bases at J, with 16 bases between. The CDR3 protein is CASSVWGYGNNQPQHF. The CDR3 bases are TGTGCCAGCAGTGTATGGGGGTACGGGAACAATCAGCCCCAGCATTTT. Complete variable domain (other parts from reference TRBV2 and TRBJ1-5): EPEVTQTPSHQVTQMGQEVILRCVPISNHLYFYWYRQILGQKVEFLVSFYNNEISEKSEIFDDQFSVERPDGSNFTLKIRSTKLEDSAMYFCASSVWGYGNNQPQHFGDGTRLSIL.

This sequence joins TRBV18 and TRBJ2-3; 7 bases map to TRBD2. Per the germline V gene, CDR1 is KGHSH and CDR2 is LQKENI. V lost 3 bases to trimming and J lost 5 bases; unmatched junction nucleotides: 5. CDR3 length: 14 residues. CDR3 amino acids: CASSPRGGRDTQYF. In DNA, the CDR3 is TGTGCCAGCTCACCCCGGGGAGGGAGAGATACGCAGTATTTT. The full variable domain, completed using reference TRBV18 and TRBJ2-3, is NAGVMQNPRHLVRRRGQEARLRCSPMKGHSHVYWYRQLPEEGLKFMVYLQKENIIDESGMPKERFSAEFPKEGPSILRIQQVVRGDSAAYFCASSPRGGRDTQYFGPGTRLTVL.

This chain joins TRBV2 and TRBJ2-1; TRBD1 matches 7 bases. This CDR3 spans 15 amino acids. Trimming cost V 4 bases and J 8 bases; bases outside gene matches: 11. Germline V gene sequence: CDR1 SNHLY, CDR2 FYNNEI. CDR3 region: CASSVEGTQGDEQFF. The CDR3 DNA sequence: TGTGCCAGCAGTGTAGAGGGGACGCAGGGGGATGAGCAGTTCTTC.

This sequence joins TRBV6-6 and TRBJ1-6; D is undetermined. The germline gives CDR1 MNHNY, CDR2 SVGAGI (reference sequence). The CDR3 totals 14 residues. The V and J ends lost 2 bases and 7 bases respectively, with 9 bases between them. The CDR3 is CASSYRQQNSPLHF. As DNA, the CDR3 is TGTGCCAGCAGTTACCGCCAACAAAATTCACCCCTCCACTTT.

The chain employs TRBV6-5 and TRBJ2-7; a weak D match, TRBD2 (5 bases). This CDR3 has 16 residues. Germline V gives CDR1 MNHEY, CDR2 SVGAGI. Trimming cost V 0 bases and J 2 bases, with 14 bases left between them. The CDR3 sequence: CASSYSPDGGTYEQYF. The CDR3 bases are TGTGCCAGCAGTTACTCGCCGGACGGAGGCACCTACGAGCAGTACTTC.

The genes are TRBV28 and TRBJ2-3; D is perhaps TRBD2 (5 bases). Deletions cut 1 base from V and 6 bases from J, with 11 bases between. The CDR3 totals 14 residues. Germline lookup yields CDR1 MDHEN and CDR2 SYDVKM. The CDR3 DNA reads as TGTGCCAGCAGTTTATATACGGGAACCGATACGCAGTATTTT. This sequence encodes CASSLYTGTDTQYF.